Presented here are 10 T cell receptor beta chains from one specimen sequenced in a study of identical twins. TCRdb ran MiXCR on the 5' RACE reads and lists one entry per CDR3 protein. The sample shows around 530,000 distinct CDR3 sequences, roughly 15% of them seen only once. The data were also submitted as part of a second study, on yellow fever vaccine responses in identical twins.

Sequences were obtained from CD4+ T cells sorted from blood. The source of these receptors is a woman aged 18-29 years in good health.

The CDR3 reads CSARPQDTVARSYEQYF. The CDR3 DNA is TGCAGTGCTAGGCCTCAGGATACAGTTGCCCGCTCCTACGAGCAGTACTTC. The rearrangement joins TRBV20-1 to TRBJ2-7; D not certain. Trimming took off 3 bases at V and 0 bases at J, with 21 bases between the two ends. CDR3 length equals 17 residues. Germline CDR1 and CDR2: DFQATT and SNEGSKA (reference sequence).

This clonotype was counted a few times. V usage is TRBV29-1 and J usage is TRBJ2-1; D gene uncertain. The CDR3 sequence is 15 residues long. The germline CDR1 and CDR2 sequences are SQVTM and ANQGSEA. V shed 4 bases and J shed 4 bases, with 17 bases lying between them. The CDR3 protein is CSVGPGPPRYNEQFF. CDR3 coding DNA: TGCAGCGTTGGGCCTGGTCCGCCAAGATACAATGAGCAGTTCTTC.

This clonotype was observed a few times. The J gene is TRBJ2-1, the V gene TRBV5-8; 9 bases match TRBD2. The CDR3 runs 17 residues. After removal of 5 bases from V and 6 bases from J, the junction contained 15 bases not matched to a gene. Germline V lookup: CDR1 SGHTS, CDR2 YDEGEE. In DNA, the CDR3 is TGTGCCAGCAGGCCAATGAGTCTAGCGGGACGGGGCAATGAGCAGTTCTTC. Translated, it gives CASRPMSLAGRGNEQFF.

The chain has TRBV10-3 and TRBJ2-3; 10 bases map to TRBD2. V dropped 2 bases and J dropped 5; count of bases not matched to a gene: 4. The CDR3 is 15 amino acids. Germline V gene lookup returns CDR1 ENHRY and CDR2 SYGVKD. The CDR3 sequence: CAISEGTSGKDTQYF. CDR3 DNA sequence: TGTGCCATCAGTGAGGGAACTAGCGGGAAAGATACGCAGTATTTT.

This clonotype came up a few times. The chain is built from TRBV20-1 and TRBJ2-1; 7 nucleotides agree with TRBD2. V dropped 1 base and J dropped 3; count of bases not matched to a gene: 3. Germline assignment: CDR1 DFQATT and CDR2 SNEGSKA (reference sequence). The CDR3 runs 14 residues. The CDR3 DNA sequence: TGCAGTGCTAGAGTCGAGCGGGGCTACAATGAGCAGTTCTTC. Its protein product is CSARVERGYNEQFF.

This clonotype occurred a few times. This rearrangement joins TRBV20-1 to TRBJ1-1; TRBD1 is a possible D gene (6 bases). This CDR3 is 14 amino acids long. The germline V gene has CDR1 DFQATT and CDR2 SNEGSKA (reference sequence). With 5 bases removed from V and 4 bases from J, the gap between germline ends came to 17 bases. The CDR3 protein is CSASGPGEVTEAFF. DNA of the CDR3: TGCAGTGCTTCAGGGCCAGGGGAAGTCACTGAAGCTTTCTTT.

This clonotype was counted only a few times. The chain couples TRBV5-1 to TRBJ2-3, with 16 positions matching TRBD2. Germline CDR1 SGHRS, CDR2 YFSETQ. Trimming at V came to 5 bases and at J to 5 bases, leaving 2 bases not matched to a gene. This CDR3 has 15 residues. CDR3 nucleotide sequence: TGCGCCAGCAGGGGACTAGCGGGGGGGCAAGATACGCAGTATTTT. Its translation: CASRGLAGGQDTQYF.

There are a few counts of this clonotype. V and J are TRBV5-1 and TRBJ2-3, with a possible D match to TRBD2 (5 bases). Germline V gene lookup returns CDR1 SGHRS and CDR2 YFSETQ. This CDR3 spans 12 amino acids. The germline V and J ends were trimmed by 3 bases and 6 bases, with 8 bases remaining between them. As DNA, the CDR3 is TGCGCCAGCAGCTGGAGGCCGGATACGCAGTATTTT. It specifies CASSWRPDTQYF.

This clonotype has only a few counts. The chain has TRBV29-1 and TRBJ1-1; D remains ambiguous. This CDR3 contains 12 residues. The germline V and J ends were trimmed by 4 bases and 4 bases, with 10 bases remaining between them. Germline V gives CDR1 SQVTM, CDR2 ANQGSEA. The CDR3 nucleotides read TGCAGCGTTGGAGGTTTTGGCACTGAAGCTTTCTTT. As protein: CSVGGFGTEAFF. The variable domain in full, with the rest retrieved from reference TRBV29-1 and TRBJ1-1, is SAVISQKPSRDICQRGTSLTIQCQVDSQVTMMFWYRQQPGQSLTLIATANQGSEATYESGFVIDKFPISRPNLTFSTLTVSNMSPEDSSIYLCSVGGFGTEAFFGQGTRLTVV.

CDR3 amino acids: CASSYSLSSGNTIYF. DNA for the CDR3: TGTGCCAGCAGTTACTCCTTAAGCTCTGGAAACACCATATATTTT. The V call is TRBV6-5, the J call TRBJ1-3, with D unresolved. CDR1 is MNHEY, CDR2 SVGAGI, per germline. V was pared by 0 bases and J by 0 bases, with 6 bases between. The CDR3 spans 15 residues.